The 8 T cell receptor beta chains below were found in one sample sequenced in a study of cytomegalovirus exposure and HLA in healthy donors. With 60 Vbeta and 13 Jbeta primers, the PCR was carried out. Sequencing was performed with immunoSEQ multiplex PCR; in TCRdb, only in-frame clones are kept and a portion is missing. The table shows tens of thousands of clones, with about 74% occurring only once. Sequencing input: PBMCs. Every receptor here comes from a woman aged 45-59 years in good health and CMV-seropositive.

The chain joins TRBV19 to TRBJ2-3, with D tentatively TRBD1 (6 bases). Trimming removed 8 bases at V and 3 bases at J, with 21 bases between. Germline V gives CDR1 LNHDA, CDR2 SQIVND (reference sequence). The CDR3 spans 16 residues. CDR3 loop: CASADSPWSSTDTQYF. In DNA form, the CDR3 reads TGTGCCAGTGCGGACAGCCCGTGGTCGTCGACAGATACGCAGTATTTT. The whole variable domain, remainder taken from reference TRBV19 and TRBJ2-3, is DGGITQSPKYLFRKEGQNVTLSCEQNLNHDAMYWYRQDPGQGLRLIYYSQIVNDFQKGDIAEGYSVSREKKESFPLTVTSAQKNPTAFYLCASADSPWSSTDTQYFGPGTRLTVL.

The rearrangement joins TRBV14 to TRBJ2-7, with 10 bases lining up with TRBD2. CDR1 and CDR2 from the germline V gene are SGHDN and FVKESK. This CDR3 has 14 residues. The ends lost 4 bases at V and 5 bases at J; junction bases unmatched: 5. In DNA, the CDR3 is TGTGCCAGCAGCCTAGCGGGAGGAGGAGACGAGCAGTACTTC. The encoded protein is CASSLAGGGDEQYF.

The V gene is TRBV11-2, the J gene TRBJ2-2; TRBD2 matches 8 bases. The CDR3 length is 19 residues. With 2 bases clipped from V and 5 bases from J, the junction kept 16 bases outside the gene matches. Germline V CDR1 and CDR2: SGHAT, FQNNGV. CDR3 coding DNA: TGTGCCAGCAGCTTATCCGGGTTTGGAGGCGGGAGGTTTACCGGGGAGCTGTTTTTT. It is translated as CASSLSGFGGGRFTGELFF.

This clone was detected only a few times. Germline and junction disagree at one end, which may indicate a read error. V and J are TRBV5-1 and TRBJ1-5, with D maybe TRBD1 (5 bases). This CDR3 spans 14 amino acids. CDR1 and CDR2 from the germline V gene are SGHRS and YFSETQ. CDR3 residues: CASSLGQGRQPQHF. CDR3 nucleotide sequence: TGTGCCAGCAGCTTGGGGCAGGGCAGGCAGCCCCAGCATTTT.

The gene calls are TRBV27 and TRBJ2-1; D may be TRBD2 (6 bases). The germline gives CDR1 MNHEY, CDR2 SMNVEV (reference sequence). The CDR3 has 14 amino acids. V lost 3 bases and J lost 5, with 11 bases in between. The CDR3 reads CASSFSGGNNEQFF. The DNA for the CDR3 is TGTGCCAGCAGTTTCAGCGGAGGGAACAATGAGCAGTTCTTC.

This rearrangement joins TRBV11-2 to TRBJ1-4; TRBD1 matches at 7 bases. The ends lost 5 bases at V and 8 bases at J; junction bases unmatched: 14. This CDR3 comprises 16 residues. Germline CDR1 SGHAT, CDR2 FQNNGV. The CDR3 loop is CASSPRPGGTLEKLFF. DNA of the CDR3: TGTGCCAGCAGCCCCCGACCAGGGGGGACGCTAGAAAAACTGTTTTTT.

The chain employs TRBV6-5 and TRBJ2-7, with a possible D match to TRBD2 (5 bases). Germline CDR1 MNHEY, CDR2 SVGAGI. V was shortened by 2 bases and J by 4 bases, with 18 bases between the two germline ends. The CDR3 has 16 residues. The CDR3 DNA follows: TGTGCCAGCAGTTACCGGCAAGTGGGAGTCGTATACGAGCAGTACTTC. It encodes CASSYRQVGVVYEQYF.

This clone has a handful of counts. The CDR3 DNA sequence: TGTGCCAGCAGCCCCCGATTTCTAGAAGGAAACACCATATATTTT. Residues: CASSPRFLEGNTIYF. The chain couples TRBV7-8 to TRBJ1-3, with D uncertain. This CDR3 comprises 15 residues. V was shortened by 5 bases and J by 4 bases, with 15 bases between the two germline ends. Germline V gene sequence: CDR1 SGHVS, CDR2 FQNEAQ.